These T cell receptor beta chains were read from a single sample in a study of Graves' ophthalmopathy and Graves' hyperthyroidism. TCRdb redid the calling of the multiplex PCR reads with MiXCR, one entry per CDR3 protein. The sample holds hundreds of thousands of distinct CDR3 sequences; over 20% are singletons and the top ten take more than 5.5%. Source material: peripheral blood. The receptors were gathered from a young woman with stable Graves' hyperthyroidism. Some clones in this sample may be carry-over from other donors' samples. Each CDR3 is given with its conserved first and last residue. A D gene is named only where the DNA matches it firmly. Rows give clone size only sometimes, using once, few, many, or a class for an expanded clone.

>TRBV6-2/TRBV6-3|NA|NA|TRBJ1-1
CASSYSTPGRNTEAFF
TGTGCCAGCAGTTACTCGACACCAGGGAGGAACACTGAAGCTTTCTTT
>TRBV2|TRBD2|NA|TRBJ2-5
CASTTTSGIETQYF
TGTGCCAGCACTACGACTAGCGGGATTGAGACCCAGTACTTC
>TRBV20-1|TRBD1|few|TRBJ1-1
CSAWDRGVNTEAFF
TGCAGTGCATGGGACAGGGGGGTAAACACTGAAGCTTTCTTT
>TRBV6-2/TRBV6-3|TRBD1|NA|TRBJ1-2
CASSYFPRAGGRHIPNYGYTF
TGTGCCAGCAGTTACTTCCCGCGGGCAGGGGGCAGGCATATCCCTAACTATGGCTACACCTTC
>TRBV19|NA|NA|TRBJ2-7
CASRKGPDYYYEQYF
TGTGCCAGTAGAAAGGGCCCGGACTATTACTACGAGCAGTACTTC
>TRBV7-9|NA|many|TRBJ1-2
CAGQSLRDGYTF
TGTGCCGGACAATCCTTACGGGATGGCTACACCTTC
>TRBV9|TRBD2|many|TRBJ2-5
CASSPRGRASETQYF
TGTGCCAGCAGCCCCCGCGGGAGGGCCTCGGAGACCCAGTACTTC
>TRBV12-3/TRBV12-4|TRBD1|many|TRBJ1-2
CASTRSGTEDGYTF
TGTGCCAGCACCCGATCCGGGACAGAGGATGGCTACACCTTC
>TRBV20-1|NA|many|TRBJ1-6
CSATPALNSPLHF
TGCAGTGCTACCCCGGCCCTTAATTCACCCCTCCACTTT
>TRBV5-6|NA|many|TRBJ2-7
CASSSAPDSSTYEQYF
TGTGCCAGCAGTTCTGCCCCTGACAGTTCCACCTACGAGCAGTACTTC
>TRBV2|NA|few|TRBJ2-3
CASSLRTETDTQYF
TGTGCCAGCAGCCTACGGACAGAGACAGATACGCAGTATTTT
>TRBV12-3/TRBV12-4|TRBD1|NA|TRBJ1-2
CASRARGVYGYTF
TGTGCCAGCCGTGCCAGGGGGGTCTATGGCTACACCTTC
>TRBV2|NA|many|TRBJ2-7
CASSELETGGLGYEQYF
TGTGCCAGCAGTGAACTCGAGACAGGGGGACTAGGCTACGAGCAGTACTTC
>TRBV20-1|NA|many|TRBJ1-1
CSVATLTGGRSTEAFF
TGCAGTGTCGCAACGCTGACTGGGGGCCGGAGCACTGAAGCTTTCTTT
>TRBV10-3|TRBD2|few|TRBJ2-2
CAIRPGLAGGSNTGELFF
TGTGCCATCAGGCCGGGACTAGCGGGGGGCTCTAACACCGGGGAGCTGTTTTTT
>TRBV25-1|TRBD1|NA|TRBJ1-2
CASSDLPQGDYGYTF
TGTGCCAGCAGTGATCTCCCCCAGGGGGACTATGGCTACACCTTC